Given below is one T cell receptor (beta chain) in context. Its target is unknown. The sample comes from a study of T cells in Graves' hyperthyroidism and ophthalmopathy. Study summary: At initial diagnosis, before any treatment had begun, peripheral blood was obtained. General study findings and limits: In the blood, most expanded thyroid clonotypes above 0.001 appeared as well. Ophthalmopathy stood apart from stable hyperthyroidism in a 13 V-J model.

Regions amplified from RNA transcripts were the TCR beta CDR3 regions. A first-round RT-PCR of the TCR CDR3 used the HTBI primer set. TCRdb re-derived calls from the multiplex PCR reads in MiXCR, one entry per CDR3 protein. The sample has some 550,000 distinct CDR3 sequences, more than 15% seen once. The CDR3 is 16 residues long. The germline CDR1 and CDR2 sequences are LGHDT and YNNKEL (reference sequence). V shed 3 bases and J shed 0 bases, with 11 bases lying between them. Patients were excluded because of uncontrolled infection, other autoimmune disease, pregnancy or lactation. The sequencing input was blood. This chain uses TRBV3-1 with TRBJ1-4; weak D call: TRBD1 (5 bases). The source is a woman between 40 and 55 years old with Graves' ophthalmopathy. The CDR3 spells CASSHTTAATNEKLFF. The CDR3 bases are TGTGCCAGCAGCCATACGACAGCCGCAACTAATGAAAAACTGTTTTTT. Using reference TRBV3-1 and TRBJ1-4 for the parts outside the CDR3, the full variable domain is DTAVSQTPKYLVTQMGNDKSIKCEQNLGHDTMYWYKQDSKKFLKIMFSYNNKELIINETVPNRFSPKSPDKAHLNLHINSLELGDSAVYFCASSHTTAATNEKLFFGSGTQLSVL.